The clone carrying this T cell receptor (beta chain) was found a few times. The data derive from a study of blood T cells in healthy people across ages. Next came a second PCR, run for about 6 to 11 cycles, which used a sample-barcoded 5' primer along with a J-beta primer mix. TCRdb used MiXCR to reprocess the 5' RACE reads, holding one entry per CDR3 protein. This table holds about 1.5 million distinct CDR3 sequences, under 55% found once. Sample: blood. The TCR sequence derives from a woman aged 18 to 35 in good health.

The CDR3 spells CASRHGTGDTEAFF. CDR3 DNA sequence: TGTGCCAGCAGACATGGGACAGGGGACACTGAAGCTTTCTTT. The J gene is TRBJ1-1, the V gene TRBV6-5; 10 positions agree with TRBD1. The CDR3 runs to 14 residues. V lost 6 bases to trimming and J lost 3 bases; unmatched junction nucleotides: 4. Germline V lookup: CDR1 MNHEY, CDR2 SVGAGI.